Detailed here is one T cell receptor (beta chain). What it recognizes is unknown. The repertoire was sequenced with immunoSEQ multiplex PCR; TCRdb's copy has only in-frame clones and lacks some. The sample has around 400,000 clones; 86% are singletons. The germline V gene encodes CDR1 MNHEY and CDR2 SVGAGI. The V segment lost 5 bases and the J segment 2 bases; nucleotides outside the gene matches: 3. This CDR3 contains 15 residues. Separation from the roughly 700-subject first cohort characterized the roughly 110-subject validation cohort, to which the donors belonged. This entry comes from a study of cytomegalovirus exposure and HLA in healthy donors. Study-wide points: Among TCR beta chains, those listed as cytomegalovirus-associated numbered 164.

The rearrangement uses TRBV6-5 and TRBJ2-7; 13 positions agree with TRBD2. Input material: PBMCs. This sequence originates from a woman aged 18-29 years in good health and CMV-seronegative. CDR3 amino acids: CASSPTSGGTYEQYF. CDR3 bases: TGTGCCAGCAGTCCGACTAGCGGGGGGACCTACGAGCAGTACTTC.